The clone carrying this TCR beta chain was found a few times. The CDR3 length is 17 residues. Per germline, CDR1 KGHSH and CDR2 LQKENI. V was cut by 2 bases and J by 1 base, with 18 bases left in between. The entry originates in a study of blood T cell repertoires in COVID-19. Study details: The United States, Italy and Spain provided the acute and convalescent COVID-19 samples. Sources were T cells, B-cell-depleted T cells, or PBMCs; the material itself was cDNA or gDNA.

In the authors' workflow: For nucleated cells, counts were estimated from reference gene primer amplification. Profiling relied on immunoSEQ multiplex PCR, and the TCRdb table lists in-frame clones only, not all of them. V, J and clone size are those of that table, while D and trimming were read from the DNA. The sample carries under 450,000 clones, about 88% recorded once. The material sequenced was peripheral blood. The clonotype comes from a woman aged 40 to 50 with COVID-19, enrolled during active disease. The chain uses TRBV18 and TRBJ2-7; perhaps TRBD2 as D (6 bases). CDR3 sequence: CASSPGAGRENSYEQYF. The CDR3 nucleotides are TGTGCCAGCTCACCAGGGGCGGGTCGGGAGAATTCCTACGAGCAGTACTTC.